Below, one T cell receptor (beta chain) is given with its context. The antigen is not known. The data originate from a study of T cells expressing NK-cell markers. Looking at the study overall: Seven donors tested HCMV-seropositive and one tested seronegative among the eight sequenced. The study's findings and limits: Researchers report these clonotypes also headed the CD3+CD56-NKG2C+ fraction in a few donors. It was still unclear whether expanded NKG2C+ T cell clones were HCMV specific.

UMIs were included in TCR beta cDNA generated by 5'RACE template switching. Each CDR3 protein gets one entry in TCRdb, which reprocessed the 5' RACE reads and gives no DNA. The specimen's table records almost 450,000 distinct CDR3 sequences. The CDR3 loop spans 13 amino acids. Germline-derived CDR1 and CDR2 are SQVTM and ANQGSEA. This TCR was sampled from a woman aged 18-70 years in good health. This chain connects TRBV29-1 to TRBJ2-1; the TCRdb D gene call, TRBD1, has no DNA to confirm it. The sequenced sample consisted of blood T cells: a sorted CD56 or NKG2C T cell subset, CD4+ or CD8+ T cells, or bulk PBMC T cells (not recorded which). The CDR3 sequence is CSVPSARGGEQFF.